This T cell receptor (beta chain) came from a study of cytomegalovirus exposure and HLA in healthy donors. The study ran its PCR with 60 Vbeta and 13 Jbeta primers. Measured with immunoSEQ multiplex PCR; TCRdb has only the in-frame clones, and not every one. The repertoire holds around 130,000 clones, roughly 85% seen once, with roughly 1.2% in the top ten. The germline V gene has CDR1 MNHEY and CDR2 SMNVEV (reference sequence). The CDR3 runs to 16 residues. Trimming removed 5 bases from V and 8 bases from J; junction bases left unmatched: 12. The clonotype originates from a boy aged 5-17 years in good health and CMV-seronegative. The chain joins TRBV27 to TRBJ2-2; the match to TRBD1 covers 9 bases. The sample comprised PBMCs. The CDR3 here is CASSGSGTGFLGELFF. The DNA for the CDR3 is TGTGCCAGCAGTGGATCCGGGACAGGGTTCCTTGGGGAGCTGTTTTTT.